Below, 16 T cell receptor beta chains from the same sample are listed, as sequenced in a study of blood T cell repertoires in COVID-19. The table came from immunoSEQ multiplex PCR; TCRdb's copy has only in-frame clones and leaves some out. The data contain about 150,000 clones, roughly nine tenths of them seen just once; the ten biggest clones take up over 10%. Sequenced material: peripheral blood. Receptor source: a man younger than 30 with COVID-19, enrolled during active disease.

The V gene is TRBV5-6, the J gene TRBJ1-4; the D gene is possibly TRBD1 (5 bases). Trimming shortened V by 3 bases and J by 0 bases, and 18 bases separated the two germline ends. The CDR3 spans 18 residues. CDR1 is SGHDT, CDR2 YYEEEE, per germline. The CDR3 DNA reads TGTGCCAGCAGCTCCCTATTAGACAGACACGCAACTAATGAAAAACTGTTTTTT. Protein sequence: CASSSLLDRHATNEKLFF.

The V and J genes are TRBV28 and TRBJ1-2; perhaps TRBD1 as D (6 bases). Germline V gene lookup returns CDR1 MDHEN and CDR2 SYDVKM. This CDR3 is 17 amino acids long. The ends were cut back, 2 bases at V and 5 bases at J, with 21 bases in the middle. This CDR3 reads CASSLPEGQILRYGYTF. The DNA for the CDR3 is TGTGCCAGCAGTTTACCCGAAGGACAGATCCTAAGATATGGCTACACCTTC.

This clone was recorded only once. The chain's CDR3 is CAIGGGVWDSPLHF. The CDR3 coding sequence is TGTGCCATCGGAGGGGGCGTCTGGGATTCACCCCTCCACTTT. The chain links TRBV10-3 to TRBJ1-6, with 7 positions matching TRBD1. This CDR3 has 14 amino acids. The J segment lost 8 bases and the V segment lost 8 bases, leaving 9 bases of the junction unmatched. Germline V gene sequence: CDR1 ENHRY, CDR2 SYGVKD.

This clone appeared a few times. This rearrangement joins TRBV3-1 (or the pseudogene TRBV3-2) to TRBJ2-7; D ambiguous. Trimming pared 0 bases from V and 0 bases from J, leaving 6 bases between. The CDR3 covers 14 residues. Germline CDR1 is LGHDT and CDR2 is YNNKEL (reference sequence). The CDR3 DNA reads TGTGCCAGCAGCCAAGAGTTCCTCTCCTACGAGCAGTACTTC. Protein: CASSQEFLSYEQYF.

The chain links TRBV13 to TRBJ2-7, with 7 bases identical to TRBD2. The V and J ends lost 6 bases and 4 bases, in that order; junction bases with no gene match: 6. This CDR3 has 13 residues. Germline V gene data show CDR1 as PRHDT and CDR2 as FYEKMQ (reference sequence). The CDR3 region is CASRIGRQYEQYF. In DNA, the CDR3 is TGTGCCAGCAGAATCGGGAGGCAGTACGAGCAGTACTTC.

The gene calls are TRBV19 and TRBJ2-1, with 13 bases fitting TRBD2. Germline trimming cut 6 bases from V and 7 bases from J; bases unmatched to any gene: 6. The CDR3 sequence is 15 residues long. Germline values: CDR1 LNHDA, CDR2 SQIVND (reference sequence). The CDR3 nucleotides are TGTGCCAGTAGCGGACTAGCGGGAGCGAGAAATGAGCAGTTCTTC. Translating it yields CASSGLAGARNEQFF.

The chain links TRBV6-6 to TRBJ1-1, with a tentative D call TRBD1 (6 bases). V lost 2 bases and J lost 8, with 9 bases in between. There are 12 residues in the CDR3. Germline loops: CDR1 MNHNY, CDR2 SVGAGI (reference sequence). CDR3 loop: CASSYPDREAFF. Here the CDR3 DNA reads TGTGCCAGCAGTTACCCAGACAGGGAAGCTTTCTTT.

The chain uses TRBV5-1 and TRBJ2-3; D might be TRBD2 (6 bases). The germline gives CDR1 SGHRS, CDR2 YFSETQ. Trimming pared 0 bases from V and 4 bases from J, leaving 12 bases between. This CDR3 is 15 amino acids long. The CDR3 bases are TGCGCCAGCAGCTTGGCGGGAGTAGGGGCAGATACGCAGTATTTT. This encodes CASSLAGVGADTQYF.

The chain employs TRBV11-2 and TRBJ2-1, with TRBD1 as a possible D gene (7 bases). Per germline, CDR1 SGHAT and CDR2 FQNNGV. V lost 5 bases and J 1 base, leaving 18 bases between the germline ends. The CDR3 extends over 17 amino acids. CDR3 region: CASSMTPGGTSYNEQFF. The CDR3 DNA reads TGTGCCAGCAGCATGACCCCAGGGGGGACGTCCTACAATGAGCAGTTCTTC. The complete variable domain, with remaining parts taken from reference TRBV11-2 and TRBJ2-1, reads EAGVAQSPRYKIIEKRQSVAFWCNPISGHATLYWYQQILGQGPKLLIQFQNNGVVDDSQLPKDRFSAERLKGVDSTLKIQPAKLEDSAVYLCASSMTPGGTSYNEQFFGPGTRLTVL.

The CDR3 coding sequence is TGTGCCACCAGTGATTCATTATGGACAGTAAACACCGGGGAGCTGTTTTTT. Amino acid sequence: CATSDSLWTVNTGELFF. The J gene is TRBJ2-2, the V gene TRBV24-1; D possibly corresponds to TRBD1 (6 bases). The CDR3 extends over 17 amino acids. Trimming pared 2 bases from V and 2 bases from J, leaving 14 bases between. The germline V gene encodes CDR1 KGHDR and CDR2 SFDVKD.

CDR3 sequence reads: CASSSADSSGQFF. In DNA, the CDR3 is TGTGCCAGCAGTTCTGCGGACAGCTCTGGTCAGTTCTTC. This chain joins TRBV5-4 and TRBJ2-1; maybe TRBD1 (6 bases). With 5 bases removed from V and 13 bases from J, the gap between germline ends came to 19 bases. CDR1 is SGHNT and CDR2 is YYREEE in the germline V gene (reference sequence). CDR3 length: 13 amino acids.

V is TRBV7-9 and J is TRBJ2-7, with 13 positions matching TRBD2. Germline V gene data show CDR1 as SEHNR and CDR2 as FQNEAQ (reference sequence). The CDR3 spans 17 residues. V was pared by 6 bases and J by 13 bases, with 21 bases of the junction left unmatched. The DNA for the CDR3 is TGTGCCAGCAGTACGCCACTCCAACCGGGACTAGCGGGAATCATATACTTC. Protein product: CASSTPLQPGLAGIIYF.

This clone was counted only a few times. V and J are TRBV2 and TRBJ2-7; D is undetermined. The ends were cut back, 8 bases at V and 7 bases at J, with 12 bases in the middle. The CDR3 is 11 amino acids. CDR1 is SNHLY and CDR2 is FYNNEI in the germline V gene. The DNA for the CDR3 is TGTGCCAGCGAAACCGGGTGGGAGCAGTACTTC. Protein product: CASETGWEQYF.

This clone has a single count. The rearrangement uses TRBV4-2 and TRBJ2-1; 13 positions match TRBD2. Germline CDR1 reads LGHNA; CDR2 reads YNFKEQ. Germline trimming cut 5 bases from V and 0 bases from J; bases unmatched to any gene: 10. CDR3 length: 19 residues. CDR3 DNA sequence: TGTGCCAGCAGCGTAACTAGCGGGAGGGCCTGGAGCTCCTACAATGAGCAGTTCTTC. It is translated as CASSVTSGRAWSSYNEQFF.

The genes are TRBV6-5 and TRBJ2-1; 11 nucleotides align to TRBD2. V shed 7 bases, J shed 5 bases, and the junction held 4 bases outside the gene matches. CDR1 MNHEY and CDR2 SVGAGI come from the germline V gene. The CDR3 is 14 amino acids. The CDR3 here is CASTPGLADNEQFF. Written as DNA, the CDR3 is TGTGCCAGCACACCGGGACTAGCGGACAATGAGCAGTTCTTC.

J is TRBJ2-3 and V is TRBV4-3; 8 positions match TRBD2. This CDR3 comprises 15 residues. V trimming: 1 base; J trimming: 4 bases; junction bases outside the gene matches: 4. Germline V lookup: CDR1 LGHNA, CDR2 YSLEER. The CDR3 bases are TGCGCCAGCAGCCAAGCGGGAGGGCCATCAGATACGCAGTATTTT. This encodes CASSQAGGPSDTQYF.